The 32 T cell receptor beta chains below come from one sample, sequenced in a study of CD8 T cells in ankylosing spondylitis. One entry per CDR3 protein results from TCRdb running MiXCR on the 5' RACE reads. This sample has about 130,000 distinct CDR3 sequences, with approximately 6.8% found just once. Sequenced input: blood, either unsorted or a sorted T cell fraction (not recorded which). Receptors originate from a male donor with ankylosing spondylitis or in good health (not recorded which).

This clonotype has ten or more counts. The CDR3 DNA reads as TGCAGTGCTACGACTGGGGGGCGGCCTCAGGATACGCAGTATTTT. Translated: CSATTGGRPQDTQYF. The chain joins TRBV20-1 to TRBJ2-3, with D perhaps being TRBD1 or TRBD2 (6 bases each). The CDR3 is 15 residues long. V was clipped by 4 bases and J by 6 bases, with 20 bases between them. Germline lookup yields CDR1 DFQATT and CDR2 SNEGSKA (reference sequence).

This clonotype was counted ten times or more. The chain links TRBV20-1 to TRBJ1-1; 7 bases are a match to TRBD1. Germline CDR1 is DFQATT and CDR2 is SNEGSKA (reference sequence). Unmatched junction bases numbered 4, after V lost 4 bases and J lost 5 bases. This CDR3 spans 12 amino acids. CDR3 nucleotide sequence: TGCAGTGCTAACTTCAGGGGGACTGAAGCTTTCTTT. Its protein product is CSANFRGTEAFF.

In this sample, this clonotype turned up many times. This chain uses TRBV24-1 with TRBJ2-1; perhaps TRBD1 as D (5 bases). This CDR3 contains 11 residues. Per the germline V gene, CDR1 is KGHDR and CDR2 is SFDVKD. The V gene lost 4 bases and the J gene lost 12 bases, with 9 bases spanning the gap. This chain's CDR3 is CATSDQGSQFF. In DNA form, the CDR3 reads TGTGCCACCAGTGACCAGGGTTCGCAGTTCTTC.

In this sample, this clonotype turned up many times. J is TRBJ1-5 and V is TRBV29-1; no clear D gene. Trimming pared 6 bases from V and 12 bases from J, leaving 15 bases between. The CDR3 spans 11 residues. CDR1 is SQVTM and CDR2 is ANQGSEA in the germline V gene. The CDR3 DNA follows: TGCAGCGTGGTACAAGGGTTGGTCCAGCATTTT. Protein product: CSVVQGLVQHF.

This clonotype has ten or more counts. This sequence joins TRBV7-2 and TRBJ2-7; 11 nucleotides match TRBD1. CDR1 SGHTA and CDR2 FQGNSA come from the germline V gene. The ends lost 2 bases at V and 7 bases at J; junction bases unmatched: 7. CDR3 length equals 15 residues. CDR3 region: CASSLKGQGGWEQYF. For the CDR3, the DNA is TGTGCCAGCAGCTTAAAGGGACAGGGGGGATGGGAGCAGTACTTC.

This clonotype was counted ten times or more. The chain recombines TRBV29-1 with TRBJ2-2, with unresolved D. Germline V gene lookup returns CDR1 SQVTM and CDR2 ANQGSEA. Trimming removed 5 bases from V and 3 bases from J, with 13 bases in between. The length of the CDR3 is 14 residues. Here the CDR3 DNA reads TGCAGCGTTCCCGGCCCAGGCTACACCGGGGAGCTGTTTTTT. Its translation: CSVPGPGYTGELFF.

This clonotype was found many times. The chain is built from TRBV29-1 and TRBJ2-7; D remains ambiguous. There are 12 residues in the CDR3. The germline V gene encodes CDR1 SQVTM and CDR2 ANQGSEA. Trimming pared 4 bases from V and 8 bases from J, leaving 15 bases between. The CDR3 DNA follows: TGCAGCGTTGCTCAAACAGCCTTGAAGCAGTACTTC. Translation: CSVAQTALKQYF.

This clonotype was recorded at least ten times. V usage is TRBV5-1 and J usage is TRBJ1-5; 8 nucleotides line up with TRBD1. Germline lookup yields CDR1 SGHRS and CDR2 YFSETQ. The CDR3 sequence is 15 residues long. Unmatched junction bases numbered 5, after V lost 4 bases and J lost 2 bases. This CDR3 is CASSETGEGNQPQHF. The CDR3, as DNA: TGCGCCAGCAGCGAGACAGGGGAGGGCAATCAGCCCCAGCATTTT.

This clonotype has ten or more counts. This chain joins TRBV5-1 and TRBJ1-1, with 7 bases identical to TRBD1. The CDR3 covers 14 residues. The junction had 4 bases not matched to a gene; V was cut back by 4 bases and J by 1 base. Germline CDR1 is SGHRS and CDR2 is YFSETQ. This CDR3 is CASSRDSSNTEAFF. For the CDR3, the DNA is TGCGCCAGCAGCAGGGACAGTTCGAACACTGAAGCTTTCTTT. Looking up the rest from reference TRBV5-1 and TRBJ1-1 gives the full variable domain: KAGVTQTPRYLIKTRGQQVTLSCSPISGHRSVSWYQQTPGQGLQFLFEYFSETQRNKGNFPGRFSGRQFSNSRSEMNVSTLELGDSALYLCASSRDSSNTEAFFGQGTRLTVV.

The rearrangement uses TRBV20-1 and TRBJ1-5, with D possibly being TRBD1 (5 bases). The CDR3 spans 13 residues. V was shortened by 3 bases and J by 3 bases, with 9 bases between the two germline ends. Germline CDR1 and CDR2: DFQATT and SNEGSKA (reference sequence). CDR3 sequence reads: CSASGRDNQPQHF. CDR3 DNA sequence: TGCAGTGCTAGTGGCAGGGACAATCAGCCCCAGCATTTT.

The table lists this clonotype with many counts. The rearrangement uses TRBV18 and TRBJ1-4, with D unclear. CDR1 is KGHSH and CDR2 is LQKENI in the germline V gene. V was clipped by 3 bases and J by 7 bases, with 15 bases between them. The CDR3 is 15 amino acids. The CDR3 sequence: CASSPRPALSEKLFF. The CDR3 nucleotides are TGTGCCAGCTCACCTCGACCCGCACTGAGTGAAAAACTGTTTTTT.

There are many counts of this clonotype. The chain recombines TRBV7-8 with TRBJ2-3; unclear D gene. Germline V CDR1 and CDR2: SGHVS, FQNEAQ. V lost 5 bases to trimming and J lost 2 bases, with 17 bases between them. This CDR3 is 16 amino acids long. CDR3: CASSPRLGEYTDTQYF. As DNA, the CDR3 is TGTGCCAGCAGCCCTCGATTAGGAGAGTACACAGATACGCAGTATTTT. Full variable domain (rest looked up from reference TRBV7-8 and TRBJ2-3): GAGVSQSPRYKVAKRGQDVALRCDPISGHVSLFWYQQALGQGPEFLTYFQNEAQLDKSGLPSDRFFAERPEGSVSTLKIQRTQQEDSAVYLCASSPRLGEYTDTQYFGPGTRLTVL.

This clonotype was found many times. J is TRBJ2-5 and V is TRBV20-1; 10 nucleotides line up with TRBD1. Trimming at V came to 5 bases and at J to 9 bases, leaving 12 bases not matched to a gene. The CDR3 contains 14 residues. CDR1 is DFQATT, CDR2 SNEGSKA, per germline (reference sequence). The CDR3 coding sequence is TGCAGTGCTTCCGGGACAGGGGTCGTTACAGCCCAGTACTTC. Its translation: CSASGTGVVTAQYF.

In its sample, this clonotype was seen a few times. The V gene is TRBV7-6, the J gene TRBJ2-3, with TRBD1 matching over 7 bases. The CDR3 spans 16 residues. Trimming took 6 bases from V and 2 from J; bases not matched to a gene: 11. The germline V gene encodes CDR1 SGHVS and CDR2 FNYEAQ. In nucleotides, the CDR3 is TGTGCCAGCAGTAGAGGACAGGCGGCACACACAGATACGCAGTATTTT. It specifies CASSRGQAAHTDTQYF.

This clonotype appeared many times. This sequence joins TRBV10-3 and TRBJ2-3; no reliable D call. The CDR3 is 13 residues long. Per germline, CDR1 ENHRY and CDR2 SYGVKD. The V and J ends lost 7 bases and 6 bases respectively, with 14 bases between them. CDR3: CAITTPKQDTQYF. For the CDR3, the DNA is TGTGCCATCACCACCCCTAAGCAGGATACGCAGTATTTT.

This clonotype has only a few counts. V usage is TRBV5-4 and J usage is TRBJ2-5; TRBD2 aligns across 9 bases. Germline loops: CDR1 SGHNT, CDR2 YYREEE (reference sequence). The CDR3 contains 14 residues. The J segment lost 5 bases and the V segment lost 1 base, leaving 3 bases of the junction unmatched. CDR3 sequence: CASSLTSGWETQYF. The CDR3, as DNA: TGTGCCAGCAGCTTGACTAGCGGGTGGGAGACCCAGTACTTC.

This clonotype has ten or more counts. The chain links TRBV5-1 to TRBJ2-5; 12 nucleotides align to TRBD2. The ends lost 3 bases at V and 3 bases at J; junction bases unmatched: 6. Germline CDR1 SGHRS, CDR2 YFSETQ. The CDR3 length is 16 residues. CDR3 in DNA: TGCGCCAGCAGCTGGACTAGCGGGGAATGGGAAGAGACCCAGTACTTC. Translated: CASSWTSGEWEETQYF.

The chain recombines TRBV28 with TRBJ1-1; 8 bases match TRBD1. The junction had 1 base not matched to a gene; V was cut back by 4 bases and J by 0 bases. Per the germline V gene, CDR1 is MDHEN and CDR2 is SYDVKM. This CDR3 has 14 amino acids. The CDR3 sequence is CASSSGGLNTEAFF. The CDR3 DNA reads TGTGCCAGCAGTTCAGGGGGCCTGAACACTGAAGCTTTCTTT.

The J gene is TRBJ1-1, the V gene TRBV5-6; D perhaps matches TRBD1 (5 bases). V shed 4 bases and J shed 5 bases, with 18 bases lying between them. The germline V gene has CDR1 SGHDT and CDR2 YYEEEE. This CDR3 region has 15 residues. CDR3 sequence (DNA): TGTGCCAGCAGCCGGGTCTGGGCGGGGGGGACTGAAGCTTTCTTT. Translated: CASSRVWAGGTEAFF.

This clonotype was seen many times. The chain combines TRBV27 with TRBJ1-4; 7 bases match TRBD1. Germline assignment: CDR1 MNHEY and CDR2 SMNVEV (reference sequence). The CDR3 totals 15 residues. V lost 4 bases and J lost 6; bases outside the gene matches: 8. CDR3 sequence: CASSYRGQSYEKLFF. The DNA for the CDR3 is TGTGCCAGCAGTTACAGGGGACAGTCCTATGAAAAACTGTTTTTT.

This clonotype appeared many times. The chain links TRBV29-1 to TRBJ2-3, with 9 bases aligning to TRBD1. The CDR3 loop spans 13 amino acids. V was pared by 5 bases and J by 3 bases, with 3 bases of the junction left unmatched. Germline loops: CDR1 SQVTM, CDR2 ANQGSEA. The CDR3 loop is CSVRGQGTDTQYF. In nucleotides, the CDR3 is TGCAGCGTTCGTGGACAGGGGACAGATACGCAGTATTTT.

This clonotype was counted ten times or more. This chain uses TRBV20-1 with TRBJ1-2, with 7 bases aligning to TRBD1. The germline CDR1 and CDR2 sequences are DFQATT and SNEGSKA (reference sequence). This CDR3 contains 15 residues. V gave up 3 bases and J gave up 4 bases; unmatched junction bases: 11. This chain's CDR3 is CSARGYNRGGYGYTF. The CDR3 DNA reads as TGCAGTGCTAGGGGATATAACAGGGGAGGCTATGGCTACACCTTC.

Turning to this clonotype: A much larger clone lies one base from this, so it may be a read error. The chain couples TRBV20-1 to TRBJ2-2; 7 bases map to TRBD2. CDR1 is DFQATT and CDR2 is SNEGSKA in the germline V gene (reference sequence). This CDR3 contains 15 residues. The CDR3 is CCASRAGMNTGELFF. As DNA, the CDR3 is TGCTGTGCTAGTCGAGCGGGAATGAACACCGGGGAGCTGTTTTTT.

Concerning this clonotype: This clone may be a read error of a much larger clone one base away. This chain links TRBV10-3 with TRBJ2-2; maybe TRBD1 (7 bases). Germline-derived CDR1 and CDR2 are ENHRY and SYGVKD. This CDR3 has 14 amino acids. The CDR3 sequence is CAIRVGQNTGGLFF. The CDR3 coding sequence is TGTGCCATCAGGGTGGGACAGAACACCGGGGGGCTGTTTTTT.

This clonotype was counted ten times or more. The V and J genes are TRBV7-9 and TRBJ1-1, with 7 nucleotides matching TRBD1. Losses at the gene ends were 5 bases for V and 5 bases for J; bases not matched to a gene: 5. The CDR3 consists of 13 residues. Germline lookup yields CDR1 SEHNR and CDR2 FQNEAQ (reference sequence). The CDR3 loop reads CASSLQGSTEAFF. The CDR3 region has the DNA TGTGCCAGCAGCCTACAGGGGAGTACTGAAGCTTTCTTT.

This clonotype has ten or more counts. The J gene is TRBJ2-2, the V gene TRBV12-3 or TRBV12-4; TRBD1 might be the D (6 bases). The V end was cut by 3 bases, the J end by 0 bases, with 11 bases between. The CDR3 extends over 16 amino acids. In DNA form, the CDR3 reads TGTGCCAGCAGTTTCGGCAGGGGCACGAACACCGGGGAGCTGTTTTTT. This sequence encodes CASSFGRGTNTGELFF.

At least ten counts were recorded for this clonotype. The rearrangement uses TRBV5-1 and TRBJ2-7; TRBD2 matches 11 bases. The V gene's germline CDR1 is SGHRS and CDR2 YFSETQ. J lost 1 base, V lost 5 bases, and 2 bases had no gene match. The length of the CDR3 is 14 residues. The CDR3 region is CASSGTSGSYEQYF. CDR3 bases: TGCGCCAGCAGTGGGACTAGCGGTTCCTACGAGCAGTACTTC. The variable domain in full, completed from reference TRBV5-1 and TRBJ2-7, reads KAGVTQTPRYLIKTRGQQVTLSCSPISGHRSVSWYQQTPGQGLQFLFEYFSETQRNKGNFPGRFSGRQFSNSRSEMNVSTLELGDSALYLCASSGTSGSYEQYFGPGTRLTVT.

This clonotype was counted ten times or more. The chain employs TRBV6-1 and TRBJ2-3; 10 bases are shared with TRBD2. V trimming: 6 bases; J trimming: 7 bases; junction bases outside the gene matches: 10. The CDR3 length is 15 residues. The germline V gene encodes CDR1 MNHNS and CDR2 SASEGT. CDR3 DNA sequence: TGTGCCAGCAGAGTCCTAGCGGGGGATGTATATACGCAGTATTTT. Translation gives CASRVLAGDVYTQYF.

At least ten counts were recorded for this clonotype. The genes are TRBV7-9 and TRBJ2-1, with 7 bases identical to TRBD1. The CDR3 is made up of 16 amino acids. J was trimmed by 2 bases and V by 2 bases; bases with no gene match: 6. CDR1 and CDR2 (germline): SEHNR, FQNEAQ (reference sequence). CDR3 sequence (DNA): TGTGCCAGCAGCTTATTAGAGGGGGCAACCTACAATGAGCAGTTCTTC. It codes for CASSLLEGATYNEQFF.

This clonotype was detected ten times or more. The rearrangement joins TRBV28 to TRBJ2-1, with D perhaps matching TRBD1 (5 bases). V was trimmed by 5 bases and J by 4 bases, leaving 12 bases between them. This CDR3 region has 14 residues. Germline V gene sequence: CDR1 MDHEN, CDR2 SYDVKM. In nucleotides, the CDR3 is TGTGCCAGCAGTACCCCAGGGTTTTACAATGAGCAGTTCTTC. Encoded protein: CASSTPGFYNEQFF.

This clonotype was recorded at least ten times. The rearrangement links TRBV20-1 to TRBJ2-7; tentative D call: TRBD2 (6 bases). Trimming removed 4 bases from V and 3 bases from J, with 16 bases in between. The CDR3 extends over 14 amino acids. Germline-derived CDR1 and CDR2 are DFQATT and SNEGSKA (reference sequence). Here the CDR3 DNA reads TGCAGTGCTATCCCGGGACTTGCGATCTACGAGCAGTACTTC. Translated, it gives CSAIPGLAIYEQYF.

This clonotype was seen at least ten times. The chain links TRBV29-1 to TRBJ2-7, with TRBD1 identical over 8 bases. Germline CDR1 reads SQVTM; CDR2 reads ANQGSEA. The CDR3 loop spans 13 amino acids. The V and J ends lost 4 bases and 2 bases, in that order; junction bases with no gene match: 4. This CDR3 is CSVGEDRAYEQYF. CDR3 nucleotide sequence: TGCAGCGTTGGGGAGGACAGGGCCTACGAGCAGTACTTC.